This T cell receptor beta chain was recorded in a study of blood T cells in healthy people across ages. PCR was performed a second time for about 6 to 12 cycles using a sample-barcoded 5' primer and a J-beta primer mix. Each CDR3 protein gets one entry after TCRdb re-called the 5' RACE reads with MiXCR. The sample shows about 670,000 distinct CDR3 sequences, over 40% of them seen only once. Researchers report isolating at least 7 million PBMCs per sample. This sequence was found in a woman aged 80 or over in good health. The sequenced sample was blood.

The CDR3 nucleotides are TGTGCCAGCATCCAGGGACCGACAGATACGCAGTATTTT. Its protein is CASIQGPTDTQYF. The rearrangement joins TRBV28 to TRBJ2-3; TRBD1 or TRBD2 may be the D gene (5 bases each). V was clipped by 7 bases and J by 3 bases, with 11 bases between them. The CDR3 runs to 13 residues. Germline CDR1 MDHEN, CDR2 SYDVKM.